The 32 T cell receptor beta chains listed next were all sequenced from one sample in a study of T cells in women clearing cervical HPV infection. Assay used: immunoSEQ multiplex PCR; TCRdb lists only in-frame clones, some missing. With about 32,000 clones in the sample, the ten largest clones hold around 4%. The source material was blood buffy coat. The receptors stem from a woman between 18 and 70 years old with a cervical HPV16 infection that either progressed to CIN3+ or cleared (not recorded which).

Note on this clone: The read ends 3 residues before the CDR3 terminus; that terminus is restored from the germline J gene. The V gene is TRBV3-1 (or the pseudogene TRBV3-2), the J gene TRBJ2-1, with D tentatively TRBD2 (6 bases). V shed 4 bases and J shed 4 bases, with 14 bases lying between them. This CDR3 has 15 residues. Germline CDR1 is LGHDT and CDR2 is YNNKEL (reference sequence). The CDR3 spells CASSPGGALYNEQFF. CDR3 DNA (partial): TGTGCCAGCAGCCCCGGAGGGGCCCTTTACAATGAG.

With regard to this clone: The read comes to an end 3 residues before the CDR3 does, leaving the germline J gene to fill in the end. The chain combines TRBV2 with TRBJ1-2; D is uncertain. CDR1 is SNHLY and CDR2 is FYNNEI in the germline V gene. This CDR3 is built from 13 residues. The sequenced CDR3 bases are TGTGCCAGCAGGGATAACCCCTACTACGAC. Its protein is CASRDNPYYD. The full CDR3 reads CASRDNPYYDYTF.

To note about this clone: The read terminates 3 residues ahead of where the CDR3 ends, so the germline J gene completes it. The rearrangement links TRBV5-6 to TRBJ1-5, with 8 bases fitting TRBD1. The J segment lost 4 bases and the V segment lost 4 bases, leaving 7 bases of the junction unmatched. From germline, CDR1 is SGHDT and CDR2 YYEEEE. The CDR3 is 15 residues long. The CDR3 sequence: CASSRQGLLNQPQHF. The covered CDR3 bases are TGTGCCAGCAGCCGACAGGGGCTCCTTAATCAGCCC.

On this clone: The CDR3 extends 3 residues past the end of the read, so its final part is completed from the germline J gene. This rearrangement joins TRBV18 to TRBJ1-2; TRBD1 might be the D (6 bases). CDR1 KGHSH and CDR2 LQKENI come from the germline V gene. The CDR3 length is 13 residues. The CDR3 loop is CASSTDRLGGYTF. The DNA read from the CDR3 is TGTGCCAGCTCAACCGACAGGCTAGGGGGC.

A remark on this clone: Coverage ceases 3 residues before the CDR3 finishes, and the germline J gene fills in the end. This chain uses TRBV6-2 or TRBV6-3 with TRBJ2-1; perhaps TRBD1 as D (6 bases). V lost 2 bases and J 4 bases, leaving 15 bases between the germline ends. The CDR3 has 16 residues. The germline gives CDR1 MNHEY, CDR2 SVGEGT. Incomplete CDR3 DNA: TGTGCCAGCAGTTACGTGCAGGGGCCTATTTACAATGAG. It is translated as CASSYVQGPIYNE. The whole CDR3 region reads CASSYVQGPIYNEQFF.

The CDR3 bases that were read are TGTGCCAGCTCACCAGTGGGACAGACAAGCGTCTTGGTCCCAGGAGGC. This sequence encodes CASSPVGQTSVLVPGG. The full CDR3 sequence reads CASSPVGQTSVLVPGGYTF. The V and J genes are TRBV18 and TRBJ1-2, with 7 nucleotides matching TRBD1. The read stops 3 residues short of the end of the CDR3; the missing end is completed from the germline J gene. This CDR3 is built from 19 residues. Germline CDR1 is KGHSH and CDR2 is LQKENI.

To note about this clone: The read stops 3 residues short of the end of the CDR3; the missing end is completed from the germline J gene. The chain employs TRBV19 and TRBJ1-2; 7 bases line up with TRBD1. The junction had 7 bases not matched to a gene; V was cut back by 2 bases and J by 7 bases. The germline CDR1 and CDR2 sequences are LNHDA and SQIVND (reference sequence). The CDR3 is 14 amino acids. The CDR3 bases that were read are TGTGCCAGTAGTATATCACAGGGGAACGGTGGC. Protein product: CASSISQGNGG. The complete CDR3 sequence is CASSISQGNGGYTF.

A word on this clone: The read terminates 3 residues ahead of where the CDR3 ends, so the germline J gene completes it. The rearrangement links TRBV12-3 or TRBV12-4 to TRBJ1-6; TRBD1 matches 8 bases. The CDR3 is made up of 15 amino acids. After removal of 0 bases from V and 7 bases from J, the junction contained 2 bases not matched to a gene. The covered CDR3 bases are TGTGCCAGCAGTTTAGCAGCAGGGGGCAATTCACCC. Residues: CASSLAAGGNSP. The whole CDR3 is CASSLAAGGNSPLHF.

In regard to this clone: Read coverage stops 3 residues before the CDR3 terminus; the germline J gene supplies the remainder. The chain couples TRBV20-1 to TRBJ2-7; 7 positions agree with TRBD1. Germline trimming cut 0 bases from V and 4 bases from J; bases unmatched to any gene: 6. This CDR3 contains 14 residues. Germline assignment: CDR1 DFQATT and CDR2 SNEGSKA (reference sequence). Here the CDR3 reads CSARDVAGGYEQYF. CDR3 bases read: TGCAGTGCTAGAGATGTTGCAGGGGGATACGAG.

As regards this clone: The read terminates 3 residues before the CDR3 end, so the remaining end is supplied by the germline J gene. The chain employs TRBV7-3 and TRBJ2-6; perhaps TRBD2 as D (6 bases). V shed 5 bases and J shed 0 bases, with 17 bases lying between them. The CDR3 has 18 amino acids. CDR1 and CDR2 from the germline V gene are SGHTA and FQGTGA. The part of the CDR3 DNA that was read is TGTGCCAGCAGCGAGAGCGGGCGACGGGCCTCTGGGGCCAACGTC. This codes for CASSESGRRASGANV. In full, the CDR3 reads CASSESGRRASGANVLTF.

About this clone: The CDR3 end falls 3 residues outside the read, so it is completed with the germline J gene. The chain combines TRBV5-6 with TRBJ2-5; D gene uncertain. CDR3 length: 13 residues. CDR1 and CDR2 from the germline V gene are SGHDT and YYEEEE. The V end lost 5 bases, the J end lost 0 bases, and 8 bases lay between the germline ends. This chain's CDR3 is CASRNFDQETQYF. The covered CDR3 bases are TGTGCCAGCAGGAACTTCGACCAAGAGACC. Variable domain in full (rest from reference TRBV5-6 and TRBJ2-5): DAGVTQSPTHLIKTRGQQVTLRCSPKSGHDTVSWYQQALGQGPQFIFQYYEEEERQRGNFPDRFSGHQFPNYSSELNVNALLLGDSALYLCASRNFDQETQYFGPGTRLLVL.

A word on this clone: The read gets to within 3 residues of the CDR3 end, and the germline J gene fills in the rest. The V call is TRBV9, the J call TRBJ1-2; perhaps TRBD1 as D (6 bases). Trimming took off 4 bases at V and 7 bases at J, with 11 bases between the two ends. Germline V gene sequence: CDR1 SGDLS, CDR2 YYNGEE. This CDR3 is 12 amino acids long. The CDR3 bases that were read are TGTGCCAGCAGCAAACAGGGTACTGGC. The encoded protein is CASSKQGTG. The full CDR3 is CASSKQGTGYTF.

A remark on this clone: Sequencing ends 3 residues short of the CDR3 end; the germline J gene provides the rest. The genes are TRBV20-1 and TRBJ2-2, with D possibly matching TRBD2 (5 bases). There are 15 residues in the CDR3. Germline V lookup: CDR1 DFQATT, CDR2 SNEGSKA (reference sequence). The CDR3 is CSAQVGGPGDSPLFF. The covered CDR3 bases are TGCAGTGCTCAGGTCGGCGGGCCCGGGGATTCACCG.

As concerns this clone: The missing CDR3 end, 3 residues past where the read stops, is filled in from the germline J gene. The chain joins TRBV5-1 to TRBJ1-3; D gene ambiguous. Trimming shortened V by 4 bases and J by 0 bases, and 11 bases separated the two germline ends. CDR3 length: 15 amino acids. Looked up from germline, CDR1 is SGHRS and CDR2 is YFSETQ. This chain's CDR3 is CASSLDRSSGNTIYF. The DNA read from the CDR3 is TGCGCCAGCAGCCTGGACCGTAGCTCTGGAAACACC.

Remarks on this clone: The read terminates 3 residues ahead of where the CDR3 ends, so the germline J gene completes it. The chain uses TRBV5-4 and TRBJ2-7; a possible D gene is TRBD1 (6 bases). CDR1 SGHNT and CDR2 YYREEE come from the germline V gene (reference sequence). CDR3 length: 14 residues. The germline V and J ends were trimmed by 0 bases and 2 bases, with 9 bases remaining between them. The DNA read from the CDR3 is TGTGCCAGCAGCTTGGGGACAGAGGCCTACGAG. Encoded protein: CASSLGTEAYE. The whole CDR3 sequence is CASSLGTEAYEQYF.

The sequenced CDR3 bases are TGCAGTGCAGGACAGAGCAATCAGCCC. Its translation is CSAGQSNQP. The entire CDR3 reads CSAGQSNQPQHF. The chain is built from TRBV20-1 and TRBJ1-5; D may be TRBD1 (6 bases). The read finishes 3 residues shy of the CDR3 end, and the germline J gene is used to complete it. V gave up 6 bases and J gave up 1 base, with 7 bases separating them. The V gene's germline CDR1 is DFQATT and CDR2 SNEGSKA (reference sequence). This CDR3 has 12 residues.

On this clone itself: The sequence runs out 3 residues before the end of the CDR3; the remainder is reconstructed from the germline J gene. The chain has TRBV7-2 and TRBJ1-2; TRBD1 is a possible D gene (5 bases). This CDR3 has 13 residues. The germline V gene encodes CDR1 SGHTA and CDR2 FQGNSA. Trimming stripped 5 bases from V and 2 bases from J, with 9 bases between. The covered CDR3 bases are TGTGCCAGCAGCCGAGGGGCGAACTATGGC. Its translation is CASSRGANYG. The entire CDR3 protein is CASSRGANYGYTF.

The CDR3 loop is CSAEQVNYGYTF. The sequenced part of the CDR3 DNA is TGCAGTGCAGAACAGGTTAACTATGGC. The rearrangement joins TRBV20-1 to TRBJ1-2, with D perhaps matching TRBD1 (5 bases). The read ends 3 residues shy of where the CDR3 ends; the end is completed using the germline J gene. Trimming took 6 bases from V and 1 from J, leaving 9 bases between them. This CDR3 is 12 amino acids long. Germline V lookup: CDR1 DFQATT, CDR2 SNEGSKA (reference sequence).

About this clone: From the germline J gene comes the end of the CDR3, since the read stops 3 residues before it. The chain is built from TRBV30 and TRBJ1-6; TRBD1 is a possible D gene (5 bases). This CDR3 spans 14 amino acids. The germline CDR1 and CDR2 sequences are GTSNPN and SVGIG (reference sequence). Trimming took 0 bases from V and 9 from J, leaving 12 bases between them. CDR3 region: CAWSVLQGSSPLHF. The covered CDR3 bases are TGTGCCTGGAGTGTACTTCAGGGAAGTTCACCC.

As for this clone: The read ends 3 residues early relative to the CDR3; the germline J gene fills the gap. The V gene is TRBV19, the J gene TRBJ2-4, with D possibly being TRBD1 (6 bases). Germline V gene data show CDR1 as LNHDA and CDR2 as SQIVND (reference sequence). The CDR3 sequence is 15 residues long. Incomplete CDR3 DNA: TGTGCCAGTAGTGTACTCTCAGGGGACGCCTATGGT. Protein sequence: CASSVLSGDAYG. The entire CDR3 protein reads CASSVLSGDAYGQYF.

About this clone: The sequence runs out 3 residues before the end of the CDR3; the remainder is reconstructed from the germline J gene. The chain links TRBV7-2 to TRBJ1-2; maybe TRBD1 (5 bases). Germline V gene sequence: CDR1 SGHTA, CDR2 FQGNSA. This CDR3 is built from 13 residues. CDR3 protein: CASSAERTHGYTF. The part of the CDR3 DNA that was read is TGTGCCAGCAGCGCCGAGAGGACACACGGC.

The chain's CDR3 is CSAVNRVGEKLFF. CDR3 DNA, as far as it was read: TGCAGTGCCGTGAACAGGGTCGGTGAAAAG. The J gene is TRBJ2-2, the V gene TRBV20-1, with a weak D call TRBD1 (6 bases). The DNA ends 3 residues before the CDR3 does, and the rest of the CDR3 is filled in from the germline J gene. The CDR3 runs to 13 residues. Germline lookup yields CDR1 DFQATT and CDR2 SNEGSKA (reference sequence).

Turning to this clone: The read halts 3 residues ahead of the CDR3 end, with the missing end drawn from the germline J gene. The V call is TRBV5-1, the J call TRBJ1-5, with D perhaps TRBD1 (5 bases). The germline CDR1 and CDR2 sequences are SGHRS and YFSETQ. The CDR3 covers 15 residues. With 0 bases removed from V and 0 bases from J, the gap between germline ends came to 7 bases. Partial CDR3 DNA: TGCGCCAGCAGCTTGGTGGGGGGTAGCAATCAGCCC. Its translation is CASSLVGGSNQP. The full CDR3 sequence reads CASSLVGGSNQPQHF.

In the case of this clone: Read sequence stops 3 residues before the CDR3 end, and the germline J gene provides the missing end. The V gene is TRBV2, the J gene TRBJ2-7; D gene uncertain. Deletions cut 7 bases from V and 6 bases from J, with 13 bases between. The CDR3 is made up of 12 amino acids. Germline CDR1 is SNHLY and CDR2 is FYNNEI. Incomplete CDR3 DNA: TGTGCCAGCATGGGCCCAGCCCGCGAG. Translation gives CASMGPARE. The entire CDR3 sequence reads CASMGPAREQYF.

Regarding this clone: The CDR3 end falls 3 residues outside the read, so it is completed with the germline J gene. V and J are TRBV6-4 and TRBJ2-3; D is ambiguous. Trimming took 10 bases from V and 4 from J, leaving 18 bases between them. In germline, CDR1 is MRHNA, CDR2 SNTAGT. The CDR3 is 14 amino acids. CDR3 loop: CATLSLLSADTQYF. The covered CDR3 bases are TGTGCCACCTTAAGCCTCCTCTCGGCAGATACG.

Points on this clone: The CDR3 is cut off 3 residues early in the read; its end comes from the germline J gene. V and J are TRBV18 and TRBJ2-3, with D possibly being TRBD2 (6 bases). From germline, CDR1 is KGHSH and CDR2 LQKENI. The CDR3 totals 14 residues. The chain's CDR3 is CASSPRKGGETQYF. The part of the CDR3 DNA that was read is TGTGCCAGCTCACCAAGGAAGGGCGGGGAGACG.

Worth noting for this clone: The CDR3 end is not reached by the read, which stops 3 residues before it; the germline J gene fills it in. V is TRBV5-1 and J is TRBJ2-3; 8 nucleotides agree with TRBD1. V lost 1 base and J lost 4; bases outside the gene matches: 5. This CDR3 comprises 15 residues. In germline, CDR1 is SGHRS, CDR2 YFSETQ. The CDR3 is CASSLQGAQSDTQYF. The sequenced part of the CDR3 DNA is TGCGCCAGCAGCTTGCAGGGGGCGCAATCAGATACG.

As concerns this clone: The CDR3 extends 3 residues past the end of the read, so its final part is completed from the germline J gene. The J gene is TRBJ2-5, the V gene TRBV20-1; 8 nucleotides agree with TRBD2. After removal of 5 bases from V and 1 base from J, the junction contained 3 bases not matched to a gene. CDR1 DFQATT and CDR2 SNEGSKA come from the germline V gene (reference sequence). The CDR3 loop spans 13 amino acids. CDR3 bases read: TGCAGTGCTCGACGGGGGGGCCAAGAGACC. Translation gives CSARRGGQET. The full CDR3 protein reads CSARRGGQETQYF.

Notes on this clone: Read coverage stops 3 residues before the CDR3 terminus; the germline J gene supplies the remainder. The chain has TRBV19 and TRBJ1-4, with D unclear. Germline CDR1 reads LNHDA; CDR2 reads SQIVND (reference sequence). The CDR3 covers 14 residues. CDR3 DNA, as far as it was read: TGTGCCAGTAGGTTGGGCTCCTATAATTCACCA. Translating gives CASRLGSYNSP. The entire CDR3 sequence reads CASRLGSYNSPLFF.

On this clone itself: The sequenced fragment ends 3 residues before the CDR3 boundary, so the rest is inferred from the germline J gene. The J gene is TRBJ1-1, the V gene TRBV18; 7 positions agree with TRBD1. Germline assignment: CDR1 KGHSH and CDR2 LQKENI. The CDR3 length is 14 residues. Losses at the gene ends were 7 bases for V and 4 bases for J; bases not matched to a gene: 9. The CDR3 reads CASLLGQRGTEAFF. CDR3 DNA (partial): TGTGCCAGCTTGCTGGGACAGAGGGGCACTGAA.

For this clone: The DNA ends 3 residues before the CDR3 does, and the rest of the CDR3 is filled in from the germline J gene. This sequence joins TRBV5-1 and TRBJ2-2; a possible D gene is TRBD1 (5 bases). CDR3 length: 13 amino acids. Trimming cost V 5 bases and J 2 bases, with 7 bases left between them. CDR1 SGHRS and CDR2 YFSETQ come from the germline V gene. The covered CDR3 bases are TGCGCCAGCAGTCAGGGAAACACCGGGGAG. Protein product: CASSQGNTGE. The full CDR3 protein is CASSQGNTGELFF.

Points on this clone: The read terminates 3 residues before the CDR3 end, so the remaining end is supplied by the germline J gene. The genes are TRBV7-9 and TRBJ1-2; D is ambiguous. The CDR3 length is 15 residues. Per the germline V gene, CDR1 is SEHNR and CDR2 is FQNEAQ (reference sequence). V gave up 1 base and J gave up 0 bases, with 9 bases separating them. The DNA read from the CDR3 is TGTGCCAGCAGCTTAGTTCACAGATCTAACTATGGC. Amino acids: CASSLVHRSNYG. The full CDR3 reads CASSLVHRSNYGYTF.